A selection of T cell receptor beta chains follows, all from one sample in a study of blood T cells in healthy people across ages. TCRdb reprocessed the 5' RACE reads via MiXCR and lists one record per CDR3 protein. The data contain roughly 860,000 distinct CDR3 sequences, less than 80% of them singletons. Sequencing used blood. The receptors were sampled from a man between 25 and 39 years old in good health. Each CDR3 is given with its conserved first and last residue. D genes are given only for firm matches. A row's size may be missing; if present it is once, few, many or a size class.

clone size,V gene,J gene,D gene,CDR3 DNA,CDR3 protein
NA,TRBV5-4,TRBJ1-2,NA,TGTGCCAGCAGCTCCGTCCAGGGCCGCAGCTATGGCTACACCTTC,CASSSVQGRSYGYTF
many,TRBV6-2/TRBV6-3,TRBJ2-1,NA,TGTGCCAGCAGGGGGGATAATGAGCAGTTCTTC,CASRGDNEQFF
NA,TRBV4-1,TRBJ1-5,TRBD1,TGCGCCAGCAGCCAAGGACCTGACAGGGACAATCAGCCCCAGCATTTT,CASSQGPDRDNQPQHF
NA,TRBV7-2,TRBJ2-5,NA,TGTGCCAGCAGCACCCGGACAGAAGAGACCCAGTACTTC,CASSTRTEETQYF
few,TRBV6-2/TRBV6-3,TRBJ2-1,TRBD2,TGTGCCAGCAGTTACGGCCTAGCGGGTGGTAATGAGCAGTTCTTC,CASSYGLAGGNEQFF
NA,TRBV10-3,TRBJ2-3,NA,TGTGCCATCAGCAAGGACAGCCGGGATACGCAGTATTTT,CAISKDSRDTQYF
NA,TRBV13,TRBJ2-7,TRBD1,TGTGCCAGCAGCTTAAGTGGACGAGGACAGGGACAGTACGAGCAGTACTTC,CASSLSGRGQGQYEQYF
few,TRBV24-1,TRBJ2-1,TRBD1,TGTGCCACCAGACGGACCGGGACAGGGTACAATGAGCAGTTCTTC,CATRRTGTGYNEQFF
once,TRBV7-2,TRBJ2-7,TRBD1,TGTGCCAGCAAAAACAGGGGCAGTTCCTACGAGCAGTACTTC,CASKNRGSSYEQYF
few,TRBV12-3/TRBV12-4,TRBJ2-7,NA,TGTGCCAGCATGGACAGATTTCACTACGAGCAGTACTTC,CASMDRFHYEQYF
NA,TRBV7-9,TRBJ1-1,NA,TGTGCCAGCAGCCCAAGGGACTCCGAGAACACTGAAGCTTTCTTT,CASSPRDSENTEAFF
once,TRBV20-1,TRBJ2-7,NA,TGCAGTGCTAGAGCGCGGGCAGCAAACTACGAGCAGTACTTC,CSARARAANYEQYF
NA,TRBV7-2,TRBJ2-1,NA,TGTGCCAGCAGCTTAGTTAGTCCTCACAATGAGCAGTTCTTC,CASSLVSPHNEQFF
NA,TRBV24-1,TRBJ1-5,TRBD1,TGTGCCACCAGTGATCCCAATGAGGGGGCAGCCCAGCATTTT,CATSDPNEGAAQHF
NA,TRBV12-3/TRBV12-4,TRBJ2-4,TRBD1,TGTGCCAGCAGCCGTAGACAGGGATTGGGGGAGCAGTACTTC,CASSRRQGLGEQYF
NA,TRBV9,TRBJ2-7,TRBD1,TGTGCCAGCAGCGAGACCGGGACAGGGATCCACGAGCAGTACTTC,CASSETGTGIHEQYF
few,TRBV13,TRBJ2-7,NA,TGTGCCAGCAGCGCAGGAGACACGTTGCAGCAGTACTTC,CASSAGDTLQQYF
NA,TRBV7-8,TRBJ2-3,TRBD2,TGTGCCAGCAGCCAGCCTGAGACTAGCGTTCCCACAGATACGCAGTATTTT,CASSQPETSVPTDTQYF
few,TRBV2,TRBJ2-7,TRBD2,TGTGCCAGCAGGACTAATAGCGGGGTGTACTCCTACGAGCAGTACTTC,CASRTNSGVYSYEQYF
NA,TRBV28,TRBJ2-3,TRBD2,TGTGCCAGCAGTTCCCTCAGCGGGGGGGCAGATACGCAGTATTTT,CASSSLSGGADTQYF
NA,TRBV15,TRBJ2-7,NA,TGTGCCACCAGCAGAGGTATAGGGGTGAACGAGCAGTACTTC,CATSRGIGVNEQYF
NA,TRBV27,TRBJ1-4,TRBD1,TGTGCCAGCAGTTGGGACAGGGGCACTGCTTGGGAAAAACTGTTTTTT,CASSWDRGTAWEKLFF
few,TRBV7-9,TRBJ2-3,NA,TGTGCCAGCAGCCAGAGACTAGTCGCAGATACGCAGTATTTT,CASSQRLVADTQYF
NA,TRBV20-1,TRBJ2-7,NA,TGCAGTGCTAGAAGCCCGTCCGGGACGGCGCTCTACGAGCAGTACTTC,CSARSPSGTALYEQYF
few,TRBV21-1,TRBJ1-2,NA,TGTGCCAGCAGCAATAGTCCTAACTATGGCTACACCTTC,CASSNSPNYGYTF
NA,TRBV2,TRBJ2-1,TRBD2,TGTGCCAGCACCGCCGGGGGGTACAATGAGCAGTTCTTC,CASTAGGYNEQFF
NA,TRBV6-1,TRBJ1-5,NA,TGTGCCAGCATAGGAGGGACTAGCAATCAGCCCCAGCATTTT,CASIGGTSNQPQHF
NA,TRBV6-5,TRBJ2-1,TRBD2,TGTGCCAGCAGTTACTCGGGGGGGTCGTCCGGTTATGAGCAGTTCTTC,CASSYSGGSSGYEQFF
NA,TRBV3-1,TRBJ2-4,TRBD2,TGTGCCAGCAGCCAAGTTAGCGGGGCAGGATTTGAGCAGTACTTC,CASSQVSGAGFEQYF
NA,TRBV9,TRBJ2-3,NA,TGTGCCAGCAGCGGCCAGACGGACGTCAATGCAGATACGCAGTATTTT,CASSGQTDVNADTQYF
NA,TRBV6-2/TRBV6-3,TRBJ2-4,TRBD1,TGTGCCAGCAGTCCGAGGGGGCCGCCGAAACTAGCCAAAAACATTCAGTACTTC,CASSPRGPPKLAKNIQYF
few,TRBV29-1,TRBJ2-3,NA,TGCAGCGTTGAAGTAGGGCGGGGAAGCACAGATACGCAGTATTTT,CSVEVGRGSTDTQYF